This entry lists 31 T cell receptor beta chains sequenced from one sample in a study of control samples from healthy donors and cancer patients. Clones were read by immunoSEQ multiplex PCR, and TCRdb kept only the in-frame ones, dropping some. The table has 45,000 to 60,000 clones, 80% seen once; the top ten hold about 9.4%. Sequencing was performed on blood. The source of these receptors is a man in his 70s in good health.

As for this clone: One junction end does not reproduce the germline sequence, and a read error may be involved. The identical CDR3 is also encoded by other nucleotide sequences in the sample. The chain is built from TRBV28 and TRBJ1-2, with 8 bases that match TRBD1. Germline V CDR1 and CDR2: MDHEN, SYDVKM. The CDR3 runs 16 residues. The CDR3, as DNA: TGCGCCAGCAGTTTTGGTCGGACAGGGATGTCCTATGGCTACACCTTC. It encodes CASSFGRTGMSYGYTF.

This clone appeared a few times. This sequence joins TRBV3-1 (or the pseudogene TRBV3-2) and TRBJ1-6, with 9 bases lining up with TRBD1. The CDR3 runs 16 residues. Trimming cost V 1 base and J 5 bases; bases outside gene matches: 3. The germline gives CDR1 LGHDT, CDR2 YNNKEL (reference sequence). CDR3 region: CASSQAGQGNNSPLHF. The DNA of the CDR3 is TGTGCCAGCAGCCAAGCCGGACAGGGGAATAATTCACCCCTCCACTTT.

The chain recombines TRBV7-2 with TRBJ2-5, with TRBD1 as a possible D gene (5 bases). The CDR3 sequence is 15 residues long. CDR1 SGHTA and CDR2 FQGNSA come from the germline V gene. Trimming stripped 3 bases from V and 2 bases from J, with 13 bases between. CDR3 in amino acids: CASSFGSTVQETQYF. The CDR3 DNA is TGTGCCAGCAGCTTCGGGTCGACAGTTCAAGAGACCCAGTACTTC.

The chain couples TRBV5-1 to TRBJ1-2, with D tentatively TRBD1 (6 bases). Germline loops: CDR1 SGHRS, CDR2 YFSETQ. Trimming left V 5 bases short and J 5 bases short, with 16 bases between. The CDR3 spans 14 residues. The CDR3 protein is CASSPQGEPYGYTF. The CDR3 DNA reads as TGCGCCAGCAGTCCACAGGGAGAGCCATATGGCTACACCTTC.

The chain carries TRBV11-3 and TRBJ2-1; 8 bases match TRBD1. CDR1 is SGHNT, CDR2 YENEEA, per germline. Trimming took 4 bases from V and 8 from J; bases not matched to a gene: 7. The CDR3 runs to 14 residues. This chain's CDR3 is CASSSRQGMDEQFF. The CDR3 region has the DNA TGTGCCAGCAGCTCTCGACAGGGGATGGATGAGCAGTTCTTC.

The V and J genes are TRBV7-8 and TRBJ1-5; no reliable D call. CDR3 length: 14 amino acids. V lost 5 bases and J lost 4, with 12 bases in between. Germline assignment: CDR1 SGHVS and CDR2 FQNEAQ. The CDR3 sequence: CASSQPGRNQPQHF. The CDR3 region has the DNA TGTGCCAGCAGCCAGCCCGGGAGGAATCAGCCCCAGCATTTT.

This chain links TRBV30 with TRBJ2-3; 11 bases are shared with TRBD2. This CDR3 is built from 15 residues. Looked up from germline, CDR1 is GTSNPN and CDR2 is SVGIG (reference sequence). V gave up 2 bases and J gave up 6 bases; unmatched junction bases: 7. The CDR3, as DNA: TGTGCCTGGAGTCCATTAGCGGGGGGGCGGGATACGCAGTATTTT. Translated: CAWSPLAGGRDTQYF. The complete variable domain, with remaining parts taken from reference TRBV30 and TRBJ2-3, reads SQTIHQWPATLVQPVGSPLSLECTVEGTSNPNLYWYRQAAGRGLQLLFYSVGIGQISSEVPQNLSASRPQDRQFILSSKKLLLSDSGFYLCAWSPLAGGRDTQYFGPGTRLTVL.

The chain uses TRBV3-1 (or the pseudogene TRBV3-2) and TRBJ1-2; D gene unclear. The V gene's germline CDR1 is LGHDT and CDR2 YNNKEL (reference sequence). This CDR3 is built from 13 residues. Between the trimmed V and J ends, which lost 4 bases and 8 bases, there was a span of 14 bases. The CDR3 sequence is CASSPRQTDGYTF. CDR3 sequence (DNA): TGTGCCAGCAGCCCCCGTCAAACGGACGGCTACACCTTC.

The chain is built from TRBV5-6 and TRBJ2-3; a possible D gene is TRBD2 (6 bases). Trimming cost V 0 bases and J 3 bases, with 20 bases left between them. CDR1 and CDR2 from the germline V gene are SGHDT and YYEEEE. CDR3 length equals 18 residues. CDR3 sequence: CASSLANSPGVRTDTQYF. CDR3 coding DNA: TGTGCCAGCAGCTTGGCCAACTCCCCGGGGGTACGGACAGATACGCAGTATTTT.

This clone has a handful of counts. As DNA, the CDR3 is TGTGCCTGGAGAGTGCCCGTGTCCTACGAGCAGTACTTC. Its translation: CAWRVPVSYEQYF. The chain couples TRBV30 to TRBJ2-7; D is unclear. This CDR3 is built from 13 residues. V lost 3 bases and J 1 base, leaving 10 bases between the germline ends. Germline CDR1 GTSNPN, CDR2 SVGIG (reference sequence).

This sequence joins TRBV6-1 and TRBJ2-7, with D unresolved. Germline V gene data show CDR1 as MNHNS and CDR2 as SASEGT. This CDR3 is built from 16 residues. V lost 0 bases and J 0 bases, leaving 12 bases between the germline ends. CDR3 loop: CASSEARLLASYEQYF. The CDR3 DNA is TGTGCCAGCAGTGAAGCGAGACTCCTCGCCTCCTACGAGCAGTACTTC.

This chain joins TRBV28 and TRBJ1-5; 7 bases align to TRBD1. CDR1 is MDHEN, CDR2 SYDVKM, per germline. The ends lost 6 bases at V and 3 bases at J; junction bases unmatched: 2. CDR3 length: 13 residues. As DNA, the CDR3 is TGTGCCAGCAGGGACAGGTCCAATCAGCCCCAGCATTTT. This sequence encodes CASRDRSNQPQHF.

The V call is TRBV28, the J call TRBJ2-6; no firm D call. The CDR3 totals 15 residues. Germline V gives CDR1 MDHEN, CDR2 SYDVKM. V was clipped by 6 bases and J by 0 bases, with 9 bases between them. CDR3 loop: CASSPRYSGANVLTF. CDR3 DNA sequence: TGTGCCAGCAGCCCCAGGTACTCTGGGGCCAACGTCCTGACTTTC.

The rearrangement links TRBV28 to TRBJ2-1; D perhaps matches TRBD2 (5 bases). Germline-derived CDR1 and CDR2 are MDHEN and SYDVKM. This CDR3 spans 15 amino acids. V gave up 5 bases and J gave up 3 bases, with 14 bases separating them. CDR3 in DNA: TGTGCCAGCAGTCCCGTGGAGACTATCTACAATGAGCAGTTCTTC. It is translated as CASSPVETIYNEQFF.

This clone has a handful of counts. The chain couples TRBV6-1 to TRBJ1-2; a possible D gene is TRBD1 (5 bases). Trimming removed 3 bases from V and 3 bases from J, with 11 bases in between. The CDR3 covers 14 residues. CDR1 is MNHNS and CDR2 is SASEGT in the germline V gene. The CDR3 region is CASSDQQGYYGYTF. CDR3 sequence (DNA): TGTGCCAGCAGTGACCAGCAGGGTTACTATGGCTACACCTTC.

This sequence joins TRBV7-8 and TRBJ2-7; 9 bases are a match to TRBD2. CDR1 and CDR2 from the germline V gene are SGHVS and FQNEAQ. The V segment lost 5 bases and the J segment 0 bases; nucleotides outside the gene matches: 5. The CDR3 extends over 15 amino acids. The CDR3 loop reads CASSRGAGGSYEQYF. As DNA, the CDR3 is TGTGCCAGCAGCCGTGGAGCGGGGGGCTCCTACGAGCAGTACTTC.

The chain uses TRBV6-5 and TRBJ2-1; possible D gene TRBD1, 6 bases. The CDR3 has 14 residues. CDR1 is MNHEY, CDR2 SVGAGI, per germline. Trimming left V 6 bases short and J 3 bases short, with 12 bases between. The CDR3 bases are TGTGCCAGCAGCCTTCGGACAGACTACAATGAGCAGTTCTTC. It translates to CASSLRTDYNEQFF.

V usage is TRBV11-2 and J usage is TRBJ1-2; TRBD1 matches 7 bases. The germline V gene has CDR1 SGHAT and CDR2 FQNNGV. Trimming removed 5 bases from V and 4 bases from J; junction bases left unmatched: 7. CDR3 length: 14 residues. Written as DNA, the CDR3 is TGTGCCAGCAGCGGGAGGGGGCGGAGCTATGGCTACACCTTC. As protein: CASSGRGRSYGYTF.

V gene TRBV15 combines with J gene TRBJ1-5, with 7 nucleotides matching TRBD1. CDR3 length: 14 amino acids. The germline CDR1 and CDR2 sequences are LNHNV and YYDKDF (reference sequence). With 6 bases clipped from V and 5 bases from J, the junction kept 7 bases outside the gene matches. The CDR3: CATRSEGQHQPQHF. The DNA of the CDR3 is TGTGCCACCAGGAGCGAGGGACAGCATCAGCCCCAGCATTTT.

V is TRBV5-1 and J is TRBJ2-5, with 9 bases matching TRBD2. Germline V gene sequence: CDR1 SGHRS, CDR2 YFSETQ. The J segment lost 5 bases and the V segment lost 0 bases, leaving 5 bases of the junction unmatched. The CDR3 runs to 15 residues. The CDR3 loop is CASSLVREGWETQYF. CDR3 nucleotide sequence: TGCGCCAGCAGCTTGGTGCGGGAGGGCTGGGAGACCCAGTACTTC.

The chain carries TRBV10-2 and TRBJ1-2; a possible D gene is TRBD1 (6 bases). Germline V gene sequence: CDR1 WSHSY, CDR2 SAAADI. CDR3 length: 12 amino acids. Trimming left V 6 bases short and J 9 bases short, with 14 bases between. The CDR3 nucleotides read TGCGCCAGCAGACCAACAGGGTCGCGCTACACCTTC. It yields the protein CASRPTGSRYTF.

This clone appeared once. The chain links TRBV24-1 to TRBJ2-7; 10 positions match TRBD2. The CDR3 extends over 18 amino acids. The germline V gene has CDR1 KGHDR and CDR2 SFDVKD. With 3 bases clipped from V and 0 bases from J, the junction kept 10 bases outside the gene matches. The CDR3 loop reads CATSDMASGSPSSYEQYF. As DNA, the CDR3 is TGTGCCACCAGTGATATGGCTAGCGGGAGTCCTAGCTCCTACGAGCAGTACTTC.

This sequence joins TRBV3-1 (or the pseudogene TRBV3-2) and TRBJ1-1; D gene ambiguous. This CDR3 contains 12 residues. The germline CDR1 and CDR2 sequences are LGHDT and YNNKEL (reference sequence). V lost 0 bases and J lost 6, with 5 bases in between. This CDR3 reads CASSQDSAEAFF. The CDR3 DNA sequence: TGTGCCAGCAGCCAAGATTCGGCTGAAGCTTTCTTT.

The chain employs TRBV30 and TRBJ2-7, with 12 bases matching TRBD2. J was trimmed by 6 bases and V by 6 bases; bases with no gene match: 12. Germline lookup yields CDR1 GTSNPN and CDR2 SVGIG (reference sequence). This CDR3 region has 15 residues. CDR3 nucleotide sequence: TGTGCCTGCCTCCCGAGACTAGCGGGAGTGCCCGAGCAGTACTTC. It yields the protein CACLPRLAGVPEQYF.

This clone was seen a single time. The chain uses TRBV4-1 and TRBJ2-1; possibly TRBD1 or TRBD2 for D (5 bases each). Looked up from germline, CDR1 is MGHRA and CDR2 is YSYEKL. The germline V and J ends were trimmed by 2 bases and 4 bases, with 12 bases remaining between them. The CDR3 totals 15 residues. CDR3 coding DNA: TGCGCCAGCAGCCAAAAACGGGGCCGTTACAATGAGCAGTTCTTC. The encoded protein is CASSQKRGRYNEQFF.

V and J are TRBV5-6 and TRBJ2-7; D remains unclear. V lost 2 bases, J lost 6 bases, and 12 bases lay in between. This CDR3 is 13 amino acids long. From germline, CDR1 is SGHDT and CDR2 YYEEEE. CDR3 protein: CASSLETYSEQYF. In nucleotides, the CDR3 is TGTGCCAGCAGCTTAGAGACATATAGCGAGCAGTACTTC.

This clone appeared a single time. The V and J genes are TRBV19 and TRBJ1-5, with D unresolved. This CDR3 is built from 13 residues. V lost 6 bases and J 4 bases, leaving 10 bases between the germline ends. Germline V gene data show CDR1 as LNHDA and CDR2 as SQIVND (reference sequence). The CDR3 here is CASRSDGNQPQHF. Written as DNA, the CDR3 is TGTGCCAGTAGATCGGACGGTAATCAGCCCCAGCATTTT.

This clone has just one count. The chain has TRBV2 and TRBJ2-7; maybe TRBD2 (5 bases). This CDR3 is 14 amino acids long. Germline-derived CDR1 and CDR2 are SNHLY and FYNNEI. Trimming pared 5 bases from V and 3 bases from J, leaving 14 bases between. In DNA form, the CDR3 reads TGTGCCAGCAGTAAAACTAGTTTTCGCTACGAGCAGTACTTC. Residues: CASSKTSFRYEQYF. Together with reference TRBV2 and TRBJ2-7, the CDR3 gives the full variable domain: EPEVTQTPSHQVTQMGQEVILRCVPISNHLYFYWYRQILGQKVEFLVSFYNNEISEKSEIFDDQFSVERPDGSNFTLKIRSTKLEDSAMYFCASSKTSFRYEQYFGPGTRLTVT.

The J gene is TRBJ1-3, the V gene TRBV14; D unresolved. The V end lost 1 base, the J end lost 0 bases, and 10 bases lay between the germline ends. Looked up from germline, CDR1 is SGHDN and CDR2 is FVKESK. The CDR3 contains 16 residues. This chain's CDR3 is CASSQVHVVSGNTIYF. DNA for the CDR3: TGTGCCAGCAGCCAAGTTCACGTAGTCTCTGGAAACACCATATATTTT.

The chain uses TRBV28 and TRBJ2-7; D is undetermined. V shed 2 bases and J shed 4 bases, with 6 bases lying between them. CDR3 length equals 12 residues. Germline CDR1 reads MDHEN; CDR2 reads SYDVKM. CDR3 nucleotides: TGTGCCAGCAGTTTAGGCGAGTACGAGCAGTACTTC. It specifies CASSLGEYEQYF.

The genes are TRBV6-4 and TRBJ2-3, with TRBD1 as a possible D gene (6 bases). This CDR3 comprises 13 residues. V was pared by 5 bases and J by 7 bases, with 13 bases between. In germline, CDR1 is MRHNA, CDR2 SNTAGT. CDR3 coding DNA: TGTGCCAGCAGTTCCCGAGGGGGTAATACGCAGTATTTT. It codes for CASSSRGGNTQYF.